These T cell receptor beta chains were read from a single sample in a study of cytomegalovirus exposure and HLA in healthy donors. Using immunoSEQ multiplex PCR, the repertoire was profiled, and TCRdb retains in-frame clones only, with some absent. The top ten clones hold 2% to 2.5% of a sample with about 180,000 clones, about 77% of them seen once. The sequenced sample was PBMCs. These receptors were taken from a woman aged 25 to 39 in good health and CMV-seropositive. Each CDR3 is given with its conserved first and last residue. Each record gives: clone size, V gene, J gene, D gene, CDR3 protein, CDR3 DNA. D genes are given only for firm matches. Not every row has a clone size; where given, it reads once, few, many or a size class.

clone size: -
V gene: TRBV6-6
J gene: TRBJ2-2
D gene: -
CDR3 protein: CASSYPTENTGELFF
CDR3 DNA: TGTGCCAGCAGTTACCCGACAGAGAACACCGGGGAGCTGTTTTTT

clone size: -
V gene: TRBV12-5
J gene: TRBJ2-7
D gene: -
CDR3 protein: CASARGSHEQYF
CDR3 DNA: TGTGCTAGTGCCCGGGGTTCTCACGAGCAGTACTTC

clone size: -
V gene: TRBV7-9
J gene: TRBJ2-2
D gene: TRBD1
CDR3 protein: CASSSRQGPGELFF
CDR3 DNA: TGTGCCAGCAGCAGTCGACAGGGGCCCGGGGAGCTGTTTTTT

clone size: -
V gene: TRBV7-2
J gene: TRBJ2-7
D gene: -
CDR3 protein: CASSPGRGEQYF
CDR3 DNA: TGTGCCAGCAGCCCTGGACGGGGCGAGCAGTACTTC

clone size: -
V gene: TRBV11-2
J gene: TRBJ2-7
D gene: TRBD2
CDR3 protein: CASSSGLAYEQYF
CDR3 DNA: TGTGCCAGCAGCTCGGGACTAGCTTACGAGCAGTACTTC

clone size: -
V gene: TRBV28
J gene: TRBJ2-1
D gene: TRBD1
CDR3 protein: CASTEPPGGGEQFF
CDR3 DNA: TGTGCCAGCACCGAACCCCCAGGGGGCGGTGAGCAGTTCTTC

clone size: -
V gene: TRBV6-5
J gene: TRBJ1-4
D gene: TRBD1
CDR3 protein: CASSNRGRGKLFF
CDR3 DNA: TGTGCCAGCAGCAACAGGGGGCGGGGAAAACTGTTTTTT

clone size: -
V gene: TRBV7-9
J gene: TRBJ2-1
D gene: TRBD1
CDR3 protein: CASSIIGTGGGEQFF
CDR3 DNA: TGTGCCAGCAGCATTATCGGGACAGGGGGAGGTGAGCAGTTCTTC

clone size: -
V gene: TRBV11-2
J gene: TRBJ2-7
D gene: -
CDR3 protein: CASQRGGSYEQYF
CDR3 DNA: TGTGCCAGTCAGAGGGGGGGATCCTACGAGCAGTACTTC

clone size: -
V gene: TRBV13
J gene: TRBJ1-2
D gene: TRBD1
CDR3 protein: CASSQRSGTGVGYTF
CDR3 DNA: TGTGCCAGCAGCCAGAGGTCCGGGACAGGGGTTGGCTACACCTTC

clone size: -
V gene: TRBV28
J gene: TRBJ2-7
D gene: -
CDR3 protein: CASSPDQIQYF
CDR3 DNA: TGTGCCAGCAGTCCAGATCAGATCCAGTACTTC

clone size: -
V gene: TRBV19
J gene: TRBJ1-2
D gene: -
CDR3 protein: CASRPAGLNDYGYTF
CDR3 DNA: TGTGCCAGTAGGCCGGCAGGCCTGAACGACTATGGCTACACCTTC

clone size: -
V gene: TRBV9
J gene: TRBJ1-2
D gene: -
CDR3 protein: CASSRGGNGYTF
CDR3 DNA: TGTGCCAGCAGCCGGGGGGGGAATGGCTACACCTTC

clone size: -
V gene: TRBV23-1
J gene: TRBJ1-2
D gene: TRBD1
CDR3 protein: CASSPEQGHGYTF
CDR3 DNA: TGCGCCAGCAGTCCCGAACAGGGGCATGGCTACACCTTC

clone size: -
V gene: TRBV6-1
J gene: TRBJ2-7
D gene: -
CDR3 protein: CASSEEGSWGLSYEQYF
CDR3 DNA: TGTGCCAGCAGTGAAGAAGGGTCCTGGGGGCTCTCCTACGAGCAGTACTTC

clone size: -
V gene: TRBV4-1
J gene: TRBJ1-5
D gene: -
CDR3 protein: CASSLGGSQPQHF
CDR3 DNA: TGCGCCAGCAGCCTTGGGGGCTCTCAGCCCCAGCATTTT

clone size: few
V gene: TRBV27
J gene: TRBJ1-5
D gene: -
CDR3 protein: CASSPISVLHNSNQPQHF
CDR3 DNA: TGTGCCAGCAGCCCTATATCCGTACTACACAATAGCAATCAGCCCCAGCATTTT

clone size: few
V gene: TRBV7-2
J gene: TRBJ1-5
D gene: -
CDR3 protein: CASSVSGGLSGNQPQHF
CDR3 DNA: TGTGCCAGCAGCGTTAGCGGGGGGTTGTCGGGCAATCAGCCCCAGCATTTT

clone size: few
V gene: TRBV7-2
J gene: TRBJ2-1
D gene: TRBD2
CDR3 protein: CASSFTSGTYNEQFF
CDR3 DNA: TGTGCCAGCAGCTTCACTAGCGGGACATACAATGAGCAGTTCTTC

clone size: -
V gene: TRBV11-2
J gene: TRBJ1-2
D gene: TRBD1
CDR3 protein: CASSFGFRFGQGASGYTF
CDR3 DNA: TGTGCCAGCAGCTTTGGGTTTCGGTTTGGACAGGGGGCTTCTGGCTACACCTTC

clone size: -
V gene: TRBV6-5
J gene: TRBJ1-5
D gene: -
CDR3 protein: CASSSRRGENPQHF
CDR3 DNA: TGTGCCAGCAGTTCCAGACGGGGAGAAAATCCCCAGCATTTT

clone size: -
V gene: TRBV6-5
J gene: TRBJ1-2
D gene: -
CDR3 protein: CASIGDIVGYYTF
CDR3 DNA: TGTGCCAGCATTGGGGACATCGTGGGGTACTACACCTTC

clone size: -
V gene: TRBV7-6
J gene: TRBJ2-7
D gene: -
CDR3 protein: CASTDRPGEQYF
CDR3 DNA: TGTGCCAGCACCGACAGGCCCGGCGAGCAGTACTTC

clone size: -
V gene: TRBV14
J gene: TRBJ1-4
D gene: -
CDR3 protein: CASSQDPGARKLFF
CDR3 DNA: TGTGCCAGCAGCCAAGATCCAGGGGCACGTAAACTGTTTTTT

clone size: -
V gene: TRBV6-5
J gene: TRBJ2-5
D gene: -
CDR3 protein: CASRKGAAETQYF
CDR3 DNA: TGTGCCAGCAGGAAAGGGGCTGCGGAGACCCAGTACTTC

clone size: -
V gene: TRBV5-1
J gene: TRBJ1-2
D gene: TRBD1
CDR3 protein: CASSPQTGADYGYTF
CDR3 DNA: TGCGCCAGCAGCCCCCAGACAGGGGCGGACTATGGCTACACCTTC

clone size: -
V gene: TRBV28
J gene: TRBJ2-1
D gene: -
CDR3 protein: CASRESYNEQFF
CDR3 DNA: TGTGCCAGCAGGGAGTCCTACAATGAGCAGTTCTTC

clone size: -
V gene: TRBV11-1
J gene: TRBJ2-5
D gene: TRBD2
CDR3 protein: CASSRGTSGGVETQYF
CDR3 DNA: TGTGCCAGCAGCCGCGGGACTAGCGGGGGGGTGGAGACCCAGTACTTC

clone size: -
V gene: TRBV30
J gene: TRBJ1-5
D gene: TRBD1
CDR3 protein: CAWSWDRGSNQPQHF
CDR3 DNA: TGTGCCTGGAGTTGGGACAGGGGAAGCAATCAGCCCCAGCATTTT

clone size: -
V gene: TRBV16
J gene: TRBJ2-7
D gene: -
CDR3 protein: CASSQSDRYEQYF
CDR3 DNA: TGTGCCAGCAGCCAATCCGACAGGTACGAGCAGTACTTC

clone size: -
V gene: TRBV19
J gene: TRBJ1-1
D gene: -
CDR3 protein: CASSNIRGAEAFF
CDR3 DNA: TGTGCCAGTAGTAATATCAGGGGTGCTGAAGCTTTCTTT

clone size: -
V gene: TRBV10-3
J gene: TRBJ1-5
D gene: TRBD1
CDR3 protein: CATRQGARGDQPQHF
CDR3 DNA: TGTGCCACCCGACAGGGGGCACGGGGAGATCAGCCCCAGCATTTT

clone size: -
V gene: TRBV6-5
J gene: TRBJ2-5
D gene: -
CDR3 protein: CASSYSEETQYF
CDR3 DNA: TGTGCCAGCAGTTACTCGGAGGAGACCCAGTACTTC

clone size: few
V gene: TRBV11-3
J gene: TRBJ2-5
D gene: TRBD1
CDR3 protein: CASSAGTGVETQYF
CDR3 DNA: TGTGCCAGCAGCGCCGGGACAGGGGTAGAGACCCAGTACTTC

clone size: -
V gene: TRBV4-3
J gene: TRBJ2-1
D gene: TRBD2
CDR3 protein: CASSPLSGDEQFF
CDR3 DNA: TGCGCCAGCAGCCCCCTTAGCGGGGATGAGCAGTTCTTC

clone size: -
V gene: TRBV6-1
J gene: TRBJ2-5
D gene: TRBD2
CDR3 protein: CASSQRGRRETQYF
CDR3 DNA: TGTGCCAGCAGTCAGCGGGGCAGGAGGGAGACCCAGTACTTC

clone size: -
V gene: TRBV11-2
J gene: TRBJ2-5
D gene: -
CDR3 protein: CASSRSLETQYF
CDR3 DNA: TGTGCCAGCAGTCGAAGCCTAGAGACCCAGTACTTC

clone size: -
V gene: TRBV13
J gene: TRBJ2-7
D gene: -
CDR3 protein: CASSLPAGNGEQYF
CDR3 DNA: TGTGCCAGCAGCTTACCGGCAGGGAATGGCGAGCAGTACTTC

clone size: -
V gene: TRBV28
J gene: TRBJ2-7
D gene: -
CDR3 protein: CASSLEGATYEQYF
CDR3 DNA: TGTGCCAGCAGTTTAGAGGGAGCGACCTACGAGCAGTACTTC

clone size: few
V gene: TRBV4-1
J gene: TRBJ2-2
D gene: TRBD2
CDR3 protein: CASSSLTSGGADTGELFF
CDR3 DNA: TGCGCCAGCAGCTCTTTGACTAGCGGGGGGGCGGACACCGGGGAGCTGTTTTTT

clone size: -
V gene: TRBV6-1
J gene: TRBJ2-2
D gene: TRBD2
CDR3 protein: CASSESSGYTGELFF
CDR3 DNA: TGTGCCAGCAGTGAGTCTAGCGGGTACACCGGGGAGCTGTTTTTT

clone size: -
V gene: TRBV9
J gene: TRBJ1-5
D gene: TRBD1
CDR3 protein: CASGTDSNQPQHF
CDR3 DNA: TGTGCCAGCGGGACAGATAGCAATCAGCCCCAGCATTTT

clone size: -
V gene: TRBV18
J gene: TRBJ1-1
D gene: -
CDR3 protein: CASSPSGGDTEAFF
CDR3 DNA: TGTGCCAGCTCACCGTCCGGGGGTGACACTGAAGCTTTCTTT

clone size: -
V gene: TRBV12-2
J gene: TRBJ2-7
D gene: -
CDR3 protein: CASRLASGDSYEQYF
CDR3 DNA: TGTGCAAGTCGCTTAGCGTCAGGGGACTCCTACGAGCAGTACTTC

clone size: -
V gene: TRBV28
J gene: TRBJ1-2
D gene: -
CDR3 protein: CASSSGGYTF
CDR3 DNA: TGTGCCAGCAGTTCCGGTGGCTACACCTTC

clone size: -
V gene: TRBV19
J gene: TRBJ1-1
D gene: TRBD1
CDR3 protein: CASSAYRGNTEAFF
CDR3 DNA: TGTGCCAGTAGTGCGTACAGGGGGAACACTGAAGCTTTCTTT

clone size: -
V gene: TRBV10-3
J gene: TRBJ2-2
D gene: -
CDR3 protein: CAISESAINTGELFF
CDR3 DNA: TGTGCCATCAGTGAGTCAGCTATAAACACCGGGGAGCTGTTTTTT

clone size: few
V gene: TRBV5-1
J gene: TRBJ2-3
D gene: -
CDR3 protein: CASRMGSRVDTQYF
CDR3 DNA: TGCGCCAGCAGAATGGGCTCCAGGGTGGATACGCAGTATTTT